Detailed here is one T cell receptor (beta chain). Its antigen is not identified. The patients all showed relapse after autologous stem cell transplantation, while their brentuximab vedotin exposure varied. The entry originates in a study of PD-1 blockade in classical Hodgkin lymphoma. Study-wide results and caveats: With CD4+ cells, TCR diversity rose significantly by C4D1, but not with CD8+ cells. Newly diagnosed patients had baseline TCR diversity that was reportedly lower than that of healthy donors.

The CDR3 loop spans 12 amino acids. Sequencing was performed with immunoSEQ multiplex PCR; in TCRdb, only in-frame clones are kept and a portion is missing. The sample holds about 93,000 clones, roughly 80% seen once. The J gene is TRBJ2-2, the V gene TRBV21-1; the tabulated D call, TRBD2, remains unverified against the DNA. TRBV21-1 is a known pseudogene. The sequence was collected from a human donor with classical Hodgkin lymphoma. The sequenced sample was peripheral blood mononuclear cells (PBMCs), obtained before the second cycle of nivolumab. The CDR3, as DNA: TGTGCCAGCAGCCCTATCACCGGGGAGCTGTTTTTT. It is translated as CASSPITGELFF.